This entry lists 17 T cell receptor beta chains sequenced from one sample in a study of T cell changes during pregnancy in multiple sclerosis. Data came from immunoSEQ multiplex PCR; TCRdb stores just in-frame clones and leaves some out. The table has 60,000 to 85,000 clones, around 90% seen once. Here the sequenced sample was peripheral blood, taken in the first trimester of pregnancy. The source of these receptors is a female donor with multiple sclerosis, enrolled in a pregnancy study.

This chain links TRBV7-3 with TRBJ1-1, with D tentatively TRBD1 (5 bases). V was pared by 9 bases and J by 0 bases, with 14 bases between. The CDR3 contains 14 residues. CDR1 and CDR2 (germline): SGHTA, FQGTGA. The CDR3 nucleotides read TGTGCCAGTTCTCCGGGACTCCTGAACACTGAAGCTTTCTTT. This translates into CASSPGLLNTEAFF.

The chain is built from TRBV27 and TRBJ2-1; the D is unclear. The V and J ends lost 3 bases and 0 bases respectively, with 15 bases between them. The CDR3 is made up of 17 amino acids. The V gene's germline CDR1 is MNHEY and CDR2 SMNVEV (reference sequence). The CDR3, as DNA: TGTGCCAGCAGTTTTTTCCCAAGATCCAGCTCCTACAATGAGCAGTTCTTC. Translating it yields CASSFFPRSSSYNEQFF.

This clone was detected once. The rearrangement uses TRBV5-1 and TRBJ2-7; no firm D call. Germline values: CDR1 SGHRS, CDR2 YFSETQ. Trimming took 0 bases from V and 0 from J, leaving 13 bases between them. This CDR3 contains 16 residues. In DNA, the CDR3 is TGCGCCAGCAGCTTGGGTCCGCACACCTCCTCCTACGAGCAGTACTTC. Protein: CASSLGPHTSSYEQYF.

CDR3 in amino acids: CASSERLVGDTQYF. In nucleotides, the CDR3 is TGTGCCAGCAGTGAACGGCTAGTTGGGGATACGCAGTATTTT. The chain has TRBV25-1 and TRBJ2-3; D is undetermined. Germline loops: CDR1 MGHDK, CDR2 SYGVNS. The CDR3 loop spans 14 amino acids. Trimming stripped 2 bases from V and 6 bases from J, with 12 bases between.

The chain combines TRBV18 with TRBJ2-1; 8 bases fit TRBD2. There are 15 residues in the CDR3. The trim removed 3 bases at V and 5 bases at J, leaving 6 bases unmatched. Germline V gives CDR1 KGHSH, CDR2 LQKENI. The CDR3 region has the DNA TGTGCCAGCTCACCTTTTCGGGGGGGGAACAATGAGCAGTTCTTC. This codes for CASSPFRGGNNEQFF.

V usage is TRBV28 and J usage is TRBJ1-2; TRBD1 agrees at 9 bases. Germline lookup yields CDR1 MDHEN and CDR2 SYDVKM. The CDR3 has 15 amino acids. V was clipped by 3 bases and J by 8 bases; unmatched bases: 10. The CDR3 loop reads CASSFRDRVGYGYTF. CDR3 nucleotide sequence: TGTGCCAGCAGTTTCCGGGACAGGGTCGGGTACGGCTACACCTTC.

V and J are TRBV15 and TRBJ2-3; D is undetermined. The V end was cut by 0 bases, the J end by 2 bases, with 9 bases between. This CDR3 region has 15 residues. Germline V CDR1 and CDR2: LNHNV, YYDKDF (reference sequence). The CDR3 is CATSRDPTYTDTQYF. CDR3 nucleotide sequence: TGTGCCACCAGCAGAGATCCCACCTACACAGATACGCAGTATTTT. Complete variable domain (other parts from reference TRBV15 and TRBJ2-3): DAMVIQNPRYQVTQFGKPVTLSCSQTLNHNVMYWYQQKSSQAPKLLFHYYDKDFNNEADTPDNFQSRRPNTSFCFLDIRSPGLGDTAMYLCATSRDPTYTDTQYFGPGTRLTVL.

The J gene is TRBJ1-4, the V gene TRBV30; 7 positions agree with TRBD1. V lost 3 bases, J lost 0 bases, and 4 bases stayed unmatched. The CDR3 totals 15 residues. Germline CDR1 reads GTSNPN; CDR2 reads SVGIG (reference sequence). The CDR3 is CAWSGQEATNEKLFF. In DNA form, the CDR3 reads TGTGCCTGGAGCGGACAGGAAGCAACTAATGAAAAACTGTTTTTT.

This chain links TRBV10-3 with TRBJ2-5; 12 nucleotides agree with TRBD2. The junction had 4 bases not matched to a gene; V was cut back by 10 bases and J by 4 bases. The germline gives CDR1 ENHRY, CDR2 SYGVKD. The CDR3 extends over 13 amino acids. The CDR3 spells CAKSSGRGETQYF. The CDR3 nucleotides are TGTGCCAAATCTAGCGGGAGGGGAGAGACCCAGTACTTC.

Comments on this clone: No DNA is shown, since the ends of the CDR3 on it are uncertain; the CDR3 is the one TCRdb lists. The rearrangement joins TRBV19 to TRBJ1-1; TRBD1 was called by the table and not checked on the DNA. The germline CDR1 and CDR2 sequences are LNHDA and SQIVND (reference sequence). The CDR3 adds up to 15 amino acids, both ends counted. The CDR3 sequence is CASTSAGYMNTEAFF.

V and J are TRBV2 and TRBJ1-4; D gene ambiguous. Germline-derived CDR1 and CDR2 are SNHLY and FYNNEI. The CDR3 has 15 amino acids. V was trimmed by 1 base and J by 0 bases, leaving 6 bases between them. CDR3 sequence: CASSEDVATNEKLFF. The CDR3 DNA reads TGTGCCAGCAGTGAAGATGTAGCAACTAATGAAAAACTGTTTTTT.

The genes are TRBV5-1 and TRBJ1-5; 10 bases are a match to TRBD1. The CDR3 is 15 amino acids. Unmatched junction bases numbered 3, after V lost 0 bases and J lost 6 bases. Germline V gene sequence: CDR1 SGHRS, CDR2 YFSETQ. This CDR3 reads CASSLGTGGSQPQHF. CDR3 DNA: TGCGCCAGCAGCTTGGGGACAGGGGGAAGTCAGCCCCAGCATTTT. Full variable domain (outside the CDR3, taken from reference TRBV5-1 and TRBJ1-5): KAGVTQTPRYLIKTRGQQVTLSCSPISGHRSVSWYQQTPGQGLQFLFEYFSETQRNKGNFPGRFSGRQFSNSRSEMNVSTLELGDSALYLCASSLGTGGSQPQHFGDGTRLSIL.

V usage is TRBV27 and J usage is TRBJ1-6; D may be TRBD1 (6 bases). This CDR3 comprises 16 residues. V lost 6 bases to trimming and J lost 0 bases, with 12 bases between them. Germline loops: CDR1 MNHEY, CDR2 SMNVEV (reference sequence). CDR3 sequence: CASSRGSSSYNSPLHF. CDR3 bases: TGTGCCAGCAGCAGGGGCTCTAGCTCCTATAATTCACCCCTCCACTTT.

The V call is TRBV6-1, the J call TRBJ1-2; D is ambiguous. Per the germline V gene, CDR1 is MNHNS and CDR2 is SASEGT. Trimming stripped 2 bases from V and 8 bases from J, with 9 bases between. This CDR3 is 12 amino acids long. The CDR3 DNA sequence: TGTGCCAGCAGTGAAACAGTGCTGGGCTACACCTTC. It is translated as CASSETVLGYTF.

The chain uses TRBV6-5 and TRBJ1-4, with TRBD1 matching over 7 bases. With 6 bases clipped from V and 1 base from J, the junction kept 5 bases outside the gene matches. Germline CDR1 reads MNHEY; CDR2 reads SVGAGI. The CDR3 has 15 amino acids. The CDR3 DNA reads TGTGCCAGCAGGGAGGGGGCGATAACTAATGAAAAACTGTTTTTT. Protein sequence: CASREGAITNEKLFF.

The CDR3 spells CASSLVGVGQETQYF. For the CDR3, the DNA is TGCGCCAGCAGCTTGGTAGGGGTCGGCCAAGAGACCCAGTACTTC. The chain employs TRBV5-1 and TRBJ2-5; perhaps TRBD1 as D (5 bases). The CDR3 length is 15 residues. V lost 0 bases, J lost 1 base, and 10 bases lay in between. The germline V gene encodes CDR1 SGHRS and CDR2 YFSETQ.

This chain uses TRBV7-2 with TRBJ1-2; 8 nucleotides align to TRBD1. Germline-derived CDR1 and CDR2 are SGHTA and FQGNSA. The CDR3 has 15 residues. V trimming: 5 bases; J trimming: 4 bases; junction bases outside the gene matches: 9. CDR3 bases: TGTGCCAGCAGCGTCCGGGACAGGATCTCCTATGGCTACACCTTC. This gives the protein CASSVRDRISYGYTF.